A selection of T cell receptor beta chains follows, all from one sample in a study of CD8 T cells in Susac syndrome. TCRdb independently ran MiXCR on the immunoSEQ multiplex PCR reads; one entry per CDR3 protein. Among some 170,000 distinct CDR3 sequences, approximately 95% were seen once, and the ten largest hold over 0.09%. Sequencing was carried out using CD4+ T cells from PBMCs. The origin of the receptors is a human donor with multiple sclerosis. The CDR3 runs from the conserved cysteine through the conserved F or W. A D gene is named only where the DNA matches it firmly. Part of the rows lack a size; the others show once, few, many or a class for expanded clones.

d_gene	v_gene	abundance	j_gene	CDR3aa	CDR3nt
TRBD1	TRBV27	-	TRBJ1-1	CASSLGAGGPRTEAFF	TGTGCCAGCAGTTTAGGTGCAGGGGGGCCACGGACTGAAGCTTTCTTT
-	TRBV9	-	TRBJ1-4	CASSPQRDGEKLFF	TGTGCCAGCAGCCCGCAACGGGATGGCGAAAAACTGTTTTTT
-	TRBV7-8	-	TRBJ1-5	CASSLEGEGNQPQHF	TGTGCCAGCAGCTTAGAGGGGGAGGGCAATCAGCCCCAGCATTTT
TRBD2	TRBV20-1	-	TRBJ2-5	CSARTASGRAQYF	TGCAGTGCTCGAACGGCTAGCGGGAGGGCCCAGTACTTC
-	TRBV29-1	-	TRBJ1-1	CSVAGGINTEAFF	TGCAGCGTTGCCGGAGGGATTAACACTGAAGCTTTCTTT
-	TRBV30	-	TRBJ2-2	CAWSRQGGELFF	TGTGCCTGGAGTAGGCAAGGCGGGGAGCTGTTTTTT
TRBD2	TRBV27	-	TRBJ2-1	CASSFMAGGPYNEQFF	TGTGCCAGCAGTTTTATGGCGGGAGGGCCTTATAATGAGCAGTTCTTC
-	TRBV4-1	once	TRBJ2-7	CASRRGAMSEQYF	TGCGCCAGCCGGCGGGGCGCTATGTCCGAGCAGTACTTC
-	TRBV18	-	TRBJ2-1	CASSPMSYNEQFF	TGTGCCAGCTCCCCGATGTCGTACAATGAGCAGTTCTTC
TRBD2	TRBV20-1	-	TRBJ2-7	CSATGLAGGSSYEQYF	TGCAGTGCTACGGGACTAGCGGGAGGAAGCTCCTACGAGCAGTACTTC
-	TRBV12-5	-	TRBJ2-3	CASGFHGGTDTQYF	TGTGCTAGTGGTTTCCATGGGGGCACAGATACGCAGTATTTT
-	TRBV3-1	few	TRBJ2-1	CASSPRGYNEQFF	TGTGCCAGCAGCCCCCGGGGTTACAATGAGCAGTTCTTC
-	TRBV12-3/TRBV12-4	-	TRBJ2-5	CASRTSPWVLETQYF	TGTGCCAGCAGAACCTCCCCCTGGGTCCTGGAGACCCAGTACTTC
-	TRBV7-9	-	TRBJ1-1	CASGIQENTEAFF	TGTGCCAGCGGAATACAGGAGAACACTGAAGCTTTCTTT
-	TRBV7-3	-	TRBJ2-3	CASSLSGNGDTQYF	TGTGCCAGCAGCTTATCCGGGAACGGAGATACGCAGTATTTT
-	TRBV29-1	-	TRBJ2-7	CSAKTVFEYEQYF	TGCAGCGCGAAGACAGTCTTTGAATACGAGCAGTACTTC
-	TRBV7-2	-	TRBJ1-1	CASSLLGALNTEAFF	TGTGCCAGCAGCTTATTAGGGGCCCTGAACACTGAAGCTTTCTTT
-	TRBV6-1	-	TRBJ1-5	CASSGREGGNQPQHF	TGTGCCAGCAGCGGCAGGGAAGGCGGGAATCAGCCCCAGCATTTT
-	TRBV20-1	-	TRBJ2-7	CSATQGIREQYF	TGCAGTGCTACGCAGGGTATCCGCGAGCAGTACTTC
-	TRBV30	-	TRBJ2-1	CAWSVQGKQFF	TGTGCCTGGAGTGTACAAGGAAAGCAGTTCTTC
-	TRBV5-4	-	TRBJ1-4	CASSLMEAGKLFF	TGTGCCAGCAGCTTGATGGAGGCTGGAAAACTGTTTTTT
-	TRBV12-3/TRBV12-4	-	TRBJ1-5	CASSPGLLVNQPQHF	TGTGCCAGCAGTCCCGGGTTACTAGTAAATCAGCCCCAGCATTTT
TRBD2	TRBV25-1	-	TRBJ2-5	CASSQGRTSGSDETQYF	TGTGCCAGCAGCCAGGGGAGGACTAGCGGGAGTGATGAGACCCAGTACTTC
-	TRBV7-2	-	TRBJ1-3	CASSLFGGSSGNTIYF	TGTGCCAGCAGCTTATTTGGGGGGAGCTCTGGAAACACCATATATTTT